The T cell receptor (beta chain) under discussion was sequenced for a study of T-cell memory formation after mild COVID-19. TCRdb reanalysed the 5' RACE reads using MiXCR and keeps one entry per CDR3 protein. The table records approximately 260,000 distinct CDR3 sequences, 16% of them present only once. This clonotype was recorded a few times. The V end lost 3 bases, the J end lost 6 bases, and 12 bases lay between the germline ends. The CDR3 has 14 residues. The specimen sequenced was PBMCs or a T cell subset sorted from them (not recorded which). This clonotype originated in a man between 18 and 35 years old who had mild COVID-19 (a few samples of this study predate the infection). Cell type and time point are not known. V usage is TRBV12-3 or TRBV12-4 and J usage is TRBJ1-5; D gene ambiguous. CDR3: CASSLEGASQPQHF. CDR3 DNA sequence: TGTGCCAGCAGTTTGGAGGGAGCTTCTCAGCCCCAGCATTTT.